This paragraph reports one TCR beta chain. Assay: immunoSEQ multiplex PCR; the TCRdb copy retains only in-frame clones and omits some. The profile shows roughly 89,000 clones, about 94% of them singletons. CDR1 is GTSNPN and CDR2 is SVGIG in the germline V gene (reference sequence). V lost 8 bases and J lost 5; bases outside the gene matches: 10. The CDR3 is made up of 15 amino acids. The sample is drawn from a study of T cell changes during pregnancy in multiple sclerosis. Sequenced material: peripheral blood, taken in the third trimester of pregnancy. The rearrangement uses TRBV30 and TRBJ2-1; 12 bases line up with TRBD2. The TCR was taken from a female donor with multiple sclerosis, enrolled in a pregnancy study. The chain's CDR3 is CAGSSGRAMNNEQFF. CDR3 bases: TGTGCCGGATCTAGCGGGAGGGCCATGAACAATGAGCAGTTCTTC.